The T cell receptor beta chain described here comes from a study of blood T cell repertoires in COVID-19. Study information: Spain, Italy and the United States supplied samples that represented acute and convalescent COVID-19.

Recruits, aged about 18 to 95 years, lived in 24 US areas. V shed 5 bases and J 1 base; nucleotides not matched to a gene: 8. CDR3 length: 15 amino acids. Germline V lookup: CDR1 MDHEN, CDR2 SYDVKM. Some clones are missing from TCRdb's copy, which holds only in-frame ones; the method was immunoSEQ multiplex PCR. Of approximately 270,000 clones in the sample, about nine tenths are singletons; the top ten hold approximately 4%. This chain joins TRBV28 and TRBJ2-7, with 7 bases matching TRBD1. This receptor was taken from a woman in her 30s with acute COVID-19. Sequenced sample: PBMCs or T cells enriched from blood (not recorded which). The CDR3 sequence is CASSTGTAESYEQYF. The CDR3 coding sequence is TGTGCCAGCAGTACCGGGACAGCGGAATCCTACGAGCAGTACTTC.